The 3 T cell receptor beta chains below all came from one sample that was sequenced in a study of CD4 T cells in relation to SARS-CoV-2 and coronaviruses. The method was immunoSEQ multiplex PCR; TCRdb's version includes in-frame clones alone and lacks a portion of them. Of some 60,000 clones listed, 92% are singletons. Sequences were obtained from naive CD4+ T cells from PBMCs. The subset here: naive CD4+ T cells isolated by negative enrichment. These TCRs come from an adult with COVID-19.

The rearrangement links TRBV20-1 to TRBJ2-7; D ambiguous. The CDR3 extends over 14 amino acids. Trimming took 3 bases from V and 5 from J, leaving 17 bases between them. Germline assignment: CDR1 DFQATT and CDR2 SNEGSKA (reference sequence). The CDR3 region is CSASQPHPANEQYF. The CDR3 nucleotides read TGCAGTGCTAGTCAGCCCCACCCGGCGAACGAGCAGTACTTC.

The DNA for the CDR3 is TGTGTCAGAAGCTATCAAGACAGCCACTCTGGAAACACCATATATTTT. It translates to CVRSYQDSHSGNTIYF. The rearrangement links TRBV7-5 to TRBJ1-3; TRBD1, the table's D call, was not compared with the DNA. TRBV7-5 is recorded as a pseudogene. The length of the CDR3 is 16 residues.

The CDR3 is CASKRKGDDSNQPQHF. The CDR3 nucleotides read TGTGCCAGTAAAAGAAAGGGGGACGATAGCAATCAGCCCCAGCATTTT. V is TRBV19 and J is TRBJ1-5; D might be TRBD1 (6 bases). CDR3 length: 16 residues. With 7 bases removed from V and 0 bases from J, the gap between germline ends came to 16 bases. Germline V gene data show CDR1 as LNHDA and CDR2 as SQIVND (reference sequence).